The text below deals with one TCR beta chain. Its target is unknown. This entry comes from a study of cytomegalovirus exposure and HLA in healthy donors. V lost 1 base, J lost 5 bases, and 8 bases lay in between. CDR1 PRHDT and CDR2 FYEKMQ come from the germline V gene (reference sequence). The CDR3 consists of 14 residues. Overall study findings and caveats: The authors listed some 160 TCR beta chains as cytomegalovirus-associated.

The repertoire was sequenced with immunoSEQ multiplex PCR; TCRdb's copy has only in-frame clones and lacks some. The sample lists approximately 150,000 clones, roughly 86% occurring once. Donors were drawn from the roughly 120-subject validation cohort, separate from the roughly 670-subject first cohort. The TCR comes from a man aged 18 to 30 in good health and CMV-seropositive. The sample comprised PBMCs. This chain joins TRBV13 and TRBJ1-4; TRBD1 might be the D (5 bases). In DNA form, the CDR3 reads TGTGCCAGCAGCTTAGTAGGACAAAATGAAAAACTGTTTTTT. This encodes CASSLVGQNEKLFF.